These 29 T cell receptor beta chains were sequenced from one sample in a study of early T cells in non-severe SARS-CoV-2 infection. TCRdb redid the calling of the 5' RACE reads with MiXCR, one entry per CDR3 protein. The data contain about 61,000 distinct CDR3 sequences, 9.5% to 14% of them singletons. The sample consisted of whole blood. The receptor source for this set is an adult who was a healthcare worker with PCR-confirmed SARS-CoV-2 infection or an uninfected control (not recorded which).

This clonotype was recorded at least ten times. The conserved phenylalanine or tryptophan normally closing the CDR3 is absent here, so this likely arose from a read error. It is unclear where the CDR3 begins or ends on the DNA, so no DNA is shown, and the CDR3 is as TCRdb lists it. The chain recombines TRBV21-1 with TRBJ2-7. TRBV21-1 is listed as a pseudogene. A total of 15 residues make up the CDR3, ends included. The CDR3 region is CASSTKTGLNYEQYS.

This clonotype was observed a few times. CDR3: CSVEGPEYRSTDTQYF. In DNA, the CDR3 is TGCAGCGTTGAAGGGCCAGAGTATCGCAGCACAGATACGCAGTATTTT. The chain is built from TRBV29-1 and TRBJ2-3; no reliable D call. The germline gives CDR1 SQVTM, CDR2 ANQGSEA. The ends were cut back, 1 base at V and 0 bases at J, with 14 bases in the middle. The CDR3 has 16 residues.

The chain joins TRBV6-2 or TRBV6-3 to TRBJ1-1; D might be TRBD1 (5 bases). The CDR3 covers 14 residues. V dropped 6 bases and J dropped 6 bases, with 17 bases sitting between them. Germline CDR1 reads MNHEY; CDR2 reads SVGEGT. CDR3 loop: CASSPHGGGPEAFF. The CDR3 DNA follows: TGTGCCAGCAGCCCCCACGGGGGAGGCCCTGAAGCTTTCTTT.

This clonotype showed up many times. The rearrangement uses TRBV20-1 and TRBJ1-1; perhaps TRBD1 as D (6 bases). V lost 5 bases, J lost 1 base, and 11 bases lay in between. This CDR3 has 13 amino acids. Germline lookup yields CDR1 DFQATT and CDR2 SNEGSKA (reference sequence). DNA for the CDR3: TGCAGTGCTCTACAGGGCGGGAACACTGAAGCTTTCTTT. This sequence encodes CSALQGGNTEAFF.

The table lists this clonotype with many counts. V is TRBV20-1 and J is TRBJ2-2; D is ambiguous. V lost 6 bases and J 6 bases, leaving 14 bases between the germline ends. CDR3 length equals 13 residues. CDR1 and CDR2 (germline): DFQATT, SNEGSKA (reference sequence). The CDR3 protein is CSAITPDPGELFF. CDR3 in DNA: TGCAGTGCCATAACCCCCGATCCCGGGGAGCTGTTTTTT.

V gene TRBV20-1 combines with J gene TRBJ2-7; D perhaps matches TRBD2 (7 bases). Trimming cost V 5 bases and J 2 bases, with 13 bases left between them. Per the germline V gene, CDR1 is DFQATT and CDR2 is SNEGSKA (reference sequence). The CDR3 is made up of 13 amino acids. CDR3 in amino acids: CSAVLGGPYEQYF. CDR3 DNA sequence: TGCAGTGCTGTCCTGGGGGGGCCCTACGAGCAGTACTTC.

In its sample, this clonotype was seen many times. The J gene is TRBJ2-7, the V gene TRBV3-1; a possible D gene is TRBD2 (6 bases). This CDR3 is built from 15 residues. V lost 1 base and J 2 bases, leaving 12 bases between the germline ends. Germline V CDR1 and CDR2: LGHDT, YNNKEL (reference sequence). The CDR3 loop reads CASSQGHRGTYEQYF. The CDR3 nucleotides are TGTGCCAGCAGCCAAGGGCACCGCGGGACCTACGAGCAGTACTTC.

Many counts were recorded for this clonotype. CDR3 in amino acids: CASSSPGGELFF. CDR3 coding DNA: TGTGCCAGTAGTTCTCCGGGGGGGGAGCTGTTTTTT. J is TRBJ2-2 and V is TRBV19, with a tentative D call TRBD2 (5 bases). The germline gives CDR1 LNHDA, CDR2 SQIVND (reference sequence). The ends were cut back, 5 bases at V and 8 bases at J, with 9 bases in the middle. The CDR3 consists of 12 residues.

This clonotype was recorded at least ten times. The chain employs TRBV29-1 and TRBJ1-2; D gene ambiguous. There are 12 residues in the CDR3. The germline V and J ends were trimmed by 6 bases and 2 bases, with 10 bases remaining between them. From germline, CDR1 is SQVTM and CDR2 ANQGSEA. The CDR3 is CSVGLENYGYTF. CDR3 nucleotide sequence: TGCAGCGTCGGACTCGAGAACTATGGCTACACCTTC.

This clonotype was found many times. J is TRBJ1-5 and V is TRBV12-3 or TRBV12-4, with a tentative D call TRBD1 (5 bases). CDR3 length: 14 amino acids. The V and J ends lost 5 bases and 7 bases respectively, with 15 bases between them. This CDR3 is CASSLQGPRQPQHF. The CDR3 region has the DNA TGTGCCAGCAGTCTCCAGGGACCGCGGCAGCCCCAGCATTTT.

This clonotype was seen repeatedly, ten times or more. The chain is built from TRBV7-8 and TRBJ2-4, with 13 bases identical to TRBD2. Germline values: CDR1 SGHVS, CDR2 FQNEAQ. Trimming removed 6 bases from V and 3 bases from J; junction bases left unmatched: 11. The CDR3 extends over 18 amino acids. The CDR3 region has the DNA TGTGCCAGCAGTTTCAGTAGACTAGCGGGGGGAGGCAAAAACATTCAGTACTTC. The encoded protein is CASSFSRLAGGGKNIQYF.

In its sample, this clonotype was seen many times. V gene TRBV6-5 combines with J gene TRBJ2-6, with D hard to call. Germline CDR1 MNHEY, CDR2 SVGAGI. There are 18 residues in the CDR3. Between the trimmed V and J ends, which lost 3 bases and 0 bases, there was a span of 15 bases. The CDR3 region is CASSYNVRPFSGANVLTF. The CDR3, as DNA: TGTGCCAGCAGTTATAACGTCAGGCCATTCTCTGGGGCCAACGTCCTGACTTTC.

On this clonotype itself: One base away lies a much larger clone, so this may be a sequencing read error. V gene TRBV6-2 or TRBV6-3 combines with J gene TRBJ2-1; TRBD2 matches at 9 bases. V was pared by 5 bases and J by 3 bases, with 5 bases of the junction left unmatched. This CDR3 region has 15 residues. Germline CDR1 reads MNHEY; CDR2 reads SVGEGT. The CDR3 DNA reads TGTGCCAGCAGTCTGTCTAGCGGGGACTACAATGAGCAGTTCTTC. This translates into CASSLSSGDYNEQFF.

This clonotype appeared many times. The chain links TRBV7-3 to TRBJ1-2; D gene uncertain. Germline V CDR1 and CDR2: SGHTA, FQGTGA. Trimming took 5 bases from V and 0 from J, leaving 7 bases between them. CDR3 length: 13 residues. The CDR3 nucleotides are TGTGCCAGCAGCCCCGCTCCTAACTATGGCTACACCTTC. It is translated as CASSPAPNYGYTF.

This clonotype was detected only a few times. The chain employs TRBV29-1 and TRBJ2-7; TRBD2 aligns across 10 bases. This CDR3 comprises 13 residues. The J segment lost 5 bases and the V segment lost 7 bases, leaving 8 bases of the junction unmatched. Germline V gene sequence: CDR1 SQVTM, CDR2 ANQGSEA. CDR3 protein: CSASGTSVNEQYF. Written as DNA, the CDR3 is TGCAGCGCATCCGGGACTAGCGTCAACGAGCAGTACTTC.

The J gene is TRBJ2-1, the V gene TRBV13; the D gene is possibly TRBD1 (5 bases). Per the germline V gene, CDR1 is PRHDT and CDR2 is FYEKMQ (reference sequence). Trimming removed 8 bases from V and 5 bases from J, with 19 bases in between. The CDR3 is made up of 15 amino acids. CDR3: CASHFRGAGNNEQFF. The CDR3 bases are TGTGCCAGCCATTTTCGTGGGGCCGGCAACAATGAGCAGTTCTTC. Full variable domain (rest looked up from reference TRBV13 and TRBJ2-1): AAGVIQSPRHLIKEKRETATLKCYPIPRHDTVYWYQQGPGQDPQFLISFYEKMQSDKGSIPDRFSAQQFSDYHSELNMSSLELGDSALYFCASHFRGAGNNEQFFGPGTRLTVL.

This clonotype was observed at least ten times. This chain uses TRBV5-6 with TRBJ2-3; perhaps TRBD2 as D (6 bases). The CDR3 is 16 residues long. With 4 bases removed from V and 0 bases from J, the gap between germline ends came to 15 bases. The V gene's germline CDR1 is SGHDT and CDR2 YYEEEE. The CDR3 DNA reads as TGTGCCAGCAGCCGTAAGGTCGGGAGTAGCACAGATACGCAGTATTTT. It codes for CASSRKVGSSTDTQYF.

This clonotype was observed a few times. The V gene is TRBV19, the J gene TRBJ2-1; D tentatively fits TRBD1 or TRBD2 (5 bases each). Trimming stripped 8 bases from V and 8 bases from J, with 22 bases between. Germline V gives CDR1 LNHDA, CDR2 SQIVND (reference sequence). The CDR3 spans 15 residues. CDR3: CASEDEGIVADEQFF. The CDR3 DNA follows: TGTGCCAGTGAGGACGAGGGGATAGTCGCCGATGAGCAGTTCTTC.

In this sample, this clonotype turned up many times. The CDR3 nucleotides read TGTGCCTGGAGGGGGCTCGCCTACGAGCAGTACTTC. The encoded protein is CAWRGLAYEQYF. V is TRBV30 and J is TRBJ2-7; D possibly corresponds to TRBD1 (5 bases). Germline V gene sequence: CDR1 GTSNPN, CDR2 SVGIG (reference sequence). V lost 3 bases and J 2 bases, leaving 8 bases between the germline ends. The CDR3 is 12 residues long.

This clonotype was counted at least ten times. The chain is built from TRBV7-2 and TRBJ2-1, with D perhaps TRBD2 (5 bases). This CDR3 has 14 residues. Germline assignment: CDR1 SGHTA and CDR2 FQGNSA. V lost 6 bases, J lost 7 bases, and 16 bases lay in between. CDR3 nucleotide sequence: TGTGCCAGCAGTTCCGCCCCCGGGGTTAATGAGCAGTTCTTC. It codes for CASSSAPGVNEQFF.

This clonotype was seen at least ten times. The chain combines TRBV4-1 with TRBJ2-5; perhaps D is TRBD1 or TRBD2 (6 bases each). Germline CDR1 is MGHRA and CDR2 is YSYEKL. The V gene lost 0 bases and the J gene lost 4 bases, with 12 bases spanning the gap. The CDR3 has 15 residues. CDR3 in amino acids: CASSQDGGGTETQYF. In DNA, the CDR3 is TGCGCCAGCAGCCAAGATGGAGGGGGGACAGAGACCCAGTACTTC.

This clonotype showed up many times. V usage is TRBV6-2 or TRBV6-3 and J usage is TRBJ2-5; D is unresolved. Germline lookup yields CDR1 MNHEY and CDR2 SVGEGT. The CDR3 loop spans 13 amino acids. V dropped 6 bases and J dropped 5 bases, with 13 bases sitting between them. CDR3 DNA: TGTGCCAGCAGCCAGCCACAGAGGGAGACCCAGTACTTC. Translation gives CASSQPQRETQYF.

The chain employs TRBV6-5 and TRBJ2-3; D ambiguous. Trimming removed 6 bases from V and 4 bases from J, with 11 bases in between. The CDR3 is 13 residues long. CDR1 and CDR2 from the germline V gene are MNHEY and SVGAGI. The CDR3 loop is CASSRRRADTQYF. The CDR3 DNA follows: TGTGCCAGCAGCCGCAGACGCGCAGATACGCAGTATTTT.

The chain combines TRBV14 with TRBJ2-2; D gene uncertain. This CDR3 comprises 13 residues. Trimming cost V 0 bases and J 9 bases, with 8 bases left between them. CDR1 is SGHDN, CDR2 FVKESK, per germline. The CDR3 DNA reads as TGTGCCAGCAGCCAAGATCTGGCCCGGGAGCTGTTTTTT. Translating gives CASSQDLARELFF.

V usage is TRBV12-3 or TRBV12-4 and J usage is TRBJ2-7, with TRBD1 identical over 9 bases. V shed 6 bases and J 6 bases; nucleotides not matched to a gene: 9. The CDR3 extends over 14 amino acids. CDR3 sequence reads: CASRPGTGMFEQYF. CDR3 nucleotides: TGTGCCAGCAGGCCCGGGACAGGGATGTTCGAGCAGTACTTC.

In this sample, this clonotype turned up many times. V gene TRBV3-2 combines with J gene TRBJ2-1; the table's D gene call, TRBD1, was not cross checked with the DNA. TRBV3-2 is classified as a pseudogene. There are 15 residues in the CDR3. The CDR3 loop is CASSQGPGSYNEQFF. CDR3 DNA: TGTGCCAGCAGCCAAGGACCGGGATCCTACAATGAGCAGTTCTTC.

This clonotype is termed medium-sized. This chain joins TRBV25-1 and TRBJ1-6; D may be TRBD1 (5 bases). CDR1 is MGHDK, CDR2 SYGVNS, per germline. Trimming removed 5 bases at V and 7 bases at J, with 9 bases between. The CDR3 is made up of 13 amino acids. The CDR3 loop reads CASSRGTNSPLHF. CDR3 nucleotides: TGTGCCAGCAGTCGAGGGACCAATTCACCCCTCCACTTT.

This clonotype was seen at least ten times. This CDR3 is CASSLTGSGSYNEQFF. CDR3 nucleotide sequence: TGTGCCAGCAGCTTAACCGGGTCGGGCTCCTACAATGAGCAGTTCTTC. The chain carries TRBV13 and TRBJ2-1; D is uncertain. The CDR3 is made up of 16 amino acids. Trimming took off 2 bases at V and 0 bases at J, with 11 bases between the two ends. CDR1 is PRHDT and CDR2 is FYEKMQ in the germline V gene (reference sequence).

Ten or more counts support this clonotype. The V call is TRBV7-2, the J call TRBJ2-1; weak D call: TRBD2 (5 bases). The CDR3 length is 14 residues. V was pared by 3 bases and J by 2 bases, with 8 bases between. CDR1 is SGHTA, CDR2 FQGNSA, per germline. CDR3 loop: CASSFRGTYNEQFF. In DNA form, the CDR3 reads TGTGCCAGCAGCTTTAGAGGGACCTACAATGAGCAGTTCTTC.